The 7 T cell receptor beta chains below come from one sample, sequenced in a study of shared clonotypes between healthy human individuals. TCRdb keeps only in-frame clones here, not all; method: immunoSEQ multiplex PCR. The table shows just over 2,000,000 clones, with roughly 94% occurring only once. The sequenced sample was naive CD4+ T cells sorted from blood. Noted subset: CD45RA+ positively selected. The receptors shown here come from a man aged 18 to 35 in good health.

CDR3 sequence: CASSEAGNIQYF. In nucleotides, the CDR3 is TGTGCCAGCAGTGAAGCTGGGAACATTCAGTACTTC. The V and J genes are TRBV6-1 and TRBJ2-4; D remains ambiguous. V was clipped by 0 bases and J by 7 bases, with 4 bases between them. The germline CDR1 and CDR2 sequences are MNHNS and SASEGT. This CDR3 is built from 12 residues.

Concerning this clone: The sample holds other DNA sequences that translate to the same CDR3. V and J are TRBV5-1 and TRBJ2-7, with 9 bases fitting TRBD1. The CDR3 is 15 amino acids. Germline CDR1 reads SGHRS; CDR2 reads YFSETQ. V dropped 0 bases and J dropped 2; count of bases not matched to a gene: 3. DNA for the CDR3: TGCGCCAGCAGCTTGGATGGGACAGGGCCCTACGAGCAGTACTTC. It translates to CASSLDGTGPYEQYF.

V is TRBV30 and J is TRBJ1-5; 7 bases line up with TRBD1. CDR1 is GTSNPN and CDR2 is SVGIG in the germline V gene (reference sequence). Trimming took 3 bases from V and 7 from J; bases not matched to a gene: 12. This CDR3 region has 15 residues. The CDR3 spells CAWSHFDRDYQPQHF. CDR3 bases: TGTGCCTGGAGCCATTTCGACAGGGATTACCAGCCCCAGCATTTT.

The genes are TRBV9 and TRBJ1-5; 12 positions match TRBD1. The CDR3 has 15 residues. CDR1 SGDLS and CDR2 YYNGEE come from the germline V gene. The ends lost 4 bases at V and 6 bases at J; junction bases unmatched: 5. The CDR3 reads CASSRGTGGSQPQHF. Written as DNA, the CDR3 is TGTGCCAGCAGCCGGGGGACAGGGGGCAGTCAGCCCCAGCATTTT.

This chain connects TRBV27 to TRBJ1-6; tentative D call: TRBD1 (5 bases). Germline V gives CDR1 MNHEY, CDR2 SMNVEV (reference sequence). The CDR3 has 15 amino acids. V lost 5 bases and J 3 bases, leaving 11 bases between the germline ends. CDR3 sequence reads: CASSVGQVYNSPLHF. The CDR3 coding sequence is TGTGCCAGCAGTGTGGGGCAGGTCTATAATTCACCCCTCCACTTT.

Points on this clone: The same CDR3 is also encoded by other DNA sequences in this sample. This chain connects TRBV6-6 to TRBJ2-3; no firm D call. Germline lookup yields CDR1 MNHNY and CDR2 SVGAGI (reference sequence). Deletions cut 2 bases from V and 1 base from J, with 10 bases between. The CDR3 length is 15 residues. The CDR3 here is CASSYVGGGTDTQYF. CDR3 bases: TGTGCCAGCAGTTACGTGGGTGGAGGCACAGATACGCAGTATTTT.

The V and J genes are TRBV4-1 and TRBJ2-5, with 8 positions matching TRBD1. V shed 6 bases and J 5 bases; nucleotides not matched to a gene: 11. The CDR3 consists of 15 residues. The germline CDR1 and CDR2 sequences are MGHRA and YSYEKL. CDR3 in DNA: TGCGCCAGCAGGAGCTCGCAGGGGGCGTGGGAGACCCAGTACTTC. Translated, it gives CASRSSQGAWETQYF.